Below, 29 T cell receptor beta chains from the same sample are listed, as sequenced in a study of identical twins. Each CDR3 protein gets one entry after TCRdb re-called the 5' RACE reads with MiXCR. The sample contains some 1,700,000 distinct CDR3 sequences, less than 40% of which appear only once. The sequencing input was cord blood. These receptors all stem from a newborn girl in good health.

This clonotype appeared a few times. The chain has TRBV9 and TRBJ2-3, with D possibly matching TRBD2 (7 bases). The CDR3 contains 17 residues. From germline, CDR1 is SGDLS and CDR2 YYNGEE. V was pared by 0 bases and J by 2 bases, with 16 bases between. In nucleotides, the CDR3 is TGTGCCAGCAGCGTAGGGGGGGCGGGGGTGACCACAGATACGCAGTATTTT. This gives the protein CASSVGGAGVTTDTQYF.

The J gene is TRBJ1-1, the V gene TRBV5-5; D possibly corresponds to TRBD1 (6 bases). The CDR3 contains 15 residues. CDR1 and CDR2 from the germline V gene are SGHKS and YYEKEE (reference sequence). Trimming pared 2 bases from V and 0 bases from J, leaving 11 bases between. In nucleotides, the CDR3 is TGTGCCAGCAGCTTAGTGGACAGTTTGAACACTGAAGCTTTCTTT. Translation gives CASSLVDSLNTEAFF.

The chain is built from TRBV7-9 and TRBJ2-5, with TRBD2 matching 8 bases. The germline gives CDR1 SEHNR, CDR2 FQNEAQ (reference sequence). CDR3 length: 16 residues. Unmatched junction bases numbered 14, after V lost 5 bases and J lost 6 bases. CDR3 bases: TGTGCCAGCAGCCTCCCCCCGGGGGGGATTCGAAAGACCCAGTACTTC. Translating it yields CASSLPPGGIRKTQYF.

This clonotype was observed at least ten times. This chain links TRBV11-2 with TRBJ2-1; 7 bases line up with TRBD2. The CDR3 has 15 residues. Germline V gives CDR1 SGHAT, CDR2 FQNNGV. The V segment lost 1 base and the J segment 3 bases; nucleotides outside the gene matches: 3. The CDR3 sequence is CASSLVRGGYNEQFF. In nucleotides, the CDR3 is TGTGCCAGCAGCTTAGTCCGCGGGGGCTACAATGAGCAGTTCTTC.

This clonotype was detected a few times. The DNA for the CDR3 is TGTGCCAGCAGTGACTGGCGGGGGGACAATGAGCAGTTCTTC. Encoded protein: CASSDWRGDNEQFF. This chain joins TRBV2 and TRBJ2-1, with 8 bases identical to TRBD2. Germline CDR1 is SNHLY and CDR2 is FYNNEI. After removal of 3 bases from V and 5 bases from J, the junction contained 3 bases not matched to a gene. This CDR3 has 14 amino acids.

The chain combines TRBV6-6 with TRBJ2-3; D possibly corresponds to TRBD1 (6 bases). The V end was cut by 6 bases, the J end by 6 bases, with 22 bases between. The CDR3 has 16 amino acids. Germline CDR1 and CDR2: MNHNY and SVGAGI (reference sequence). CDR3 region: CASSPLGAPRGDTQYF. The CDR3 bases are TGTGCCAGCAGCCCCCTTGGGGCGCCAAGGGGGGATACGCAGTATTTT.

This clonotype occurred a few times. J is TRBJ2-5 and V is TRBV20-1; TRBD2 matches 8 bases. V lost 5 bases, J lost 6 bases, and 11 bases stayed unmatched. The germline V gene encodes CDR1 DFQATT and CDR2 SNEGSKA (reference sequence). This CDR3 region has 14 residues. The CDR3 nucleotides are TGCAGTGCTCGGGGTAGCGGGGAAGGAAAGACCCAGTACTTC. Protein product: CSARGSGEGKTQYF.

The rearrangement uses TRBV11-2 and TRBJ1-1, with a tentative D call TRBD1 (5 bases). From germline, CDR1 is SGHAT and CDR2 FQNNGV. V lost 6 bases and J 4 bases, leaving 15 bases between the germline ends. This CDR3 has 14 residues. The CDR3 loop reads CASRLGDLGTEAFF. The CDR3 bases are TGTGCCAGCAGGTTGGGGGATCTCGGCACTGAAGCTTTCTTT.

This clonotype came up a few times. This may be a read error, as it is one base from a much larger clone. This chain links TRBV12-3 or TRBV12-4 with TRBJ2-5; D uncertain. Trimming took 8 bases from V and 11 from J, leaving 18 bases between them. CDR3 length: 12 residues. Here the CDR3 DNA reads TGTGCCAGCGGGGTCTCCTACAATGAGCAGTACTTC. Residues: CASGVSYNEQYF.

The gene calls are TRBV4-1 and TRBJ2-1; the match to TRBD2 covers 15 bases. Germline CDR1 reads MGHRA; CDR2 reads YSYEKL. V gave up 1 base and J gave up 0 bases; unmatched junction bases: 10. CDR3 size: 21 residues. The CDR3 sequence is CASSQATPGLAGGHSYNEQFF. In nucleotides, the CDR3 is TGCGCCAGCAGCCAAGCAACTCCGGGACTAGCGGGGGGTCACTCCTACAATGAGCAGTTCTTC.

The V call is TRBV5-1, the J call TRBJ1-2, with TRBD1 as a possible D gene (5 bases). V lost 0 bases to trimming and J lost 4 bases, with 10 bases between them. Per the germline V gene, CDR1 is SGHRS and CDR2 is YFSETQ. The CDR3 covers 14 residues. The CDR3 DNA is TGCGCCAGCAGCTTGGAGGGCAGGGCCTATGGCTACACCTTC. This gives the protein CASSLEGRAYGYTF.

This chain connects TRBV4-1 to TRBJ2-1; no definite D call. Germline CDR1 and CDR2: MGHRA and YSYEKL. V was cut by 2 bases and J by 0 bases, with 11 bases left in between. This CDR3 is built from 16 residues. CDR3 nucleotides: TGCGCCAGCAGCCAACCTAGTGCCTCCTCCTACAATGAGCAGTTCTTC. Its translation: CASSQPSASSYNEQFF.

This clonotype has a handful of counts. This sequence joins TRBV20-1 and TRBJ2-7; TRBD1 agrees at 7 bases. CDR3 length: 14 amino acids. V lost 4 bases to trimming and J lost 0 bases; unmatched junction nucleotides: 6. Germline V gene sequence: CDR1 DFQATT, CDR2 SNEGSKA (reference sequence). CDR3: CSAIGTEGSYEQYF. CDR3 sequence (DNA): TGCAGTGCTATAGGGACAGAGGGCTCCTACGAGCAGTACTTC.

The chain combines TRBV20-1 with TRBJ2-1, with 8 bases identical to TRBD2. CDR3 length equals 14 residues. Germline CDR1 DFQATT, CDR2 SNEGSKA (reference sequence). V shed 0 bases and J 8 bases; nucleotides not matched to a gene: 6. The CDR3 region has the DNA TGCAGTGCTAGAGAGAGCGGGGGCGGGGATGAGCAGTTCTTC. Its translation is CSARESGGGDEQFF.

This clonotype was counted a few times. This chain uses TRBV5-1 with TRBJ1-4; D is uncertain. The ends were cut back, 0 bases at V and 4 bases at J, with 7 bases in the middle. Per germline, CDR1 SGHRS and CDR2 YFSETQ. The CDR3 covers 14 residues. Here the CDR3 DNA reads TGCGCCAGCAGCTTGGCCCTGGTTAATGAAAAACTGTTTTTT. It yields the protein CASSLALVNEKLFF.

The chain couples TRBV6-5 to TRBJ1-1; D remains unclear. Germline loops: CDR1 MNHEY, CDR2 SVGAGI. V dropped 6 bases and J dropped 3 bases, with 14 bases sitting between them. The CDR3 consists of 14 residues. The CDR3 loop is CASSPDGIYTEAFF. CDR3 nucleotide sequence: TGTGCCAGCAGCCCTGACGGGATATACACTGAAGCTTTCTTT.

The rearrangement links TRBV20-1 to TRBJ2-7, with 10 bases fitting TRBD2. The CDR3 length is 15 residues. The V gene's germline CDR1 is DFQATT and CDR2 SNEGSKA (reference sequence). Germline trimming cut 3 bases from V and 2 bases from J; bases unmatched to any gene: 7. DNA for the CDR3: TGCAGTGCTAGCTTCGAAAGCGGGGGGGCCTACGAGCAGTACTTC. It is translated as CSASFESGGAYEQYF.

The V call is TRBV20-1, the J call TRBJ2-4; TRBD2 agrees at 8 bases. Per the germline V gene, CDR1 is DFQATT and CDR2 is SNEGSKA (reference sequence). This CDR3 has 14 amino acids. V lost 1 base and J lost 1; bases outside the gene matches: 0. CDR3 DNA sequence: TGCAGTGCTAGAGGGACTAGCGCCAAAAACATTCAGTACTTC. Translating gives CSARGTSAKNIQYF.

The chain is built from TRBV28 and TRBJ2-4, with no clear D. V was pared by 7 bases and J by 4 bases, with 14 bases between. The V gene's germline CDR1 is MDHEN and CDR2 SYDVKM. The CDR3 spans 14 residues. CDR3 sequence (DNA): TGTGCCAGCACCGACTCACATCCTAAAAACATTCAGTACTTC. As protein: CASTDSHPKNIQYF.

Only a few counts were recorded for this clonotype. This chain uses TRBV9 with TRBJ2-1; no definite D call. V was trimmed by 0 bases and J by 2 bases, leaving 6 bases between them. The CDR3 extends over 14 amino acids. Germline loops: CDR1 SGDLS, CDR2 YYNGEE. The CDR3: CASSVGFTYNEQFF. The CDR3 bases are TGTGCCAGCAGCGTAGGCTTTACCTACAATGAGCAGTTCTTC.

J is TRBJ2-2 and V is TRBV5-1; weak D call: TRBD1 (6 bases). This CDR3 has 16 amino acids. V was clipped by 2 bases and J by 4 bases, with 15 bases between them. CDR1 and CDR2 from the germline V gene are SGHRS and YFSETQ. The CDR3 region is CASSFGDTYRTGELFF. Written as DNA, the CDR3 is TGCGCCAGCAGCTTCGGGGACACCTACCGCACCGGGGAGCTGTTTTTT.

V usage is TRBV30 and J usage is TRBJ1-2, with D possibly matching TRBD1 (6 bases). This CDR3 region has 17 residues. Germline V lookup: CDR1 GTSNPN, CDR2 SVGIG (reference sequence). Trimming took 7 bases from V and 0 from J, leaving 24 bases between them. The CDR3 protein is CAFSSLTGRPTNYGYTF. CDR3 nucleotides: TGTGCCTTTTCTTCCTTAACAGGGAGACCCACTAACTATGGCTACACCTTC.

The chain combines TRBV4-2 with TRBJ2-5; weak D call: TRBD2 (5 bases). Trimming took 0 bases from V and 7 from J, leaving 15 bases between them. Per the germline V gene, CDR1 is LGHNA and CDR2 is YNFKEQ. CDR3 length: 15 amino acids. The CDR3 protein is CASSQDLPPRGTQYF. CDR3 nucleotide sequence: TGTGCCAGCAGCCAAGATCTTCCGCCCCGGGGGACCCAGTACTTC.

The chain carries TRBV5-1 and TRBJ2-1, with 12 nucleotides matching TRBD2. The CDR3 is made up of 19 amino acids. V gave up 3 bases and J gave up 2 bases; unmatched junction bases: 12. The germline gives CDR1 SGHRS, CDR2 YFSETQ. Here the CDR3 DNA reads TGCGCCAGCAGCTCCGTGACTAGCGGGGGCCGGAGTACCTACAATGAGCAGTTCTTC. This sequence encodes CASSSVTSGGRSTYNEQFF.

CDR3 nucleotides: TGTGCCTGGCTTCACAGGGTGCCCTATGGCTACACCTTC. This translates into CAWLHRVPYGYTF. The chain recombines TRBV30 with TRBJ1-2; TRBD1 is a possible D gene (6 bases). CDR1 and CDR2 from the germline V gene are GTSNPN and SVGIG (reference sequence). V gave up 5 bases and J gave up 4 bases, with 14 bases separating them. CDR3 length: 13 residues.

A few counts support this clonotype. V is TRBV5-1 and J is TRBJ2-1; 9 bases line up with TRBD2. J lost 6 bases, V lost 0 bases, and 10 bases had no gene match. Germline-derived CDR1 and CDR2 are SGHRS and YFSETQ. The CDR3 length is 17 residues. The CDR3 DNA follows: TGCGCCAGCAGCTTGGACAATAGCGGGAGTTTCCTCAATGAGCAGTTCTTC. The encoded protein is CASSLDNSGSFLNEQFF.

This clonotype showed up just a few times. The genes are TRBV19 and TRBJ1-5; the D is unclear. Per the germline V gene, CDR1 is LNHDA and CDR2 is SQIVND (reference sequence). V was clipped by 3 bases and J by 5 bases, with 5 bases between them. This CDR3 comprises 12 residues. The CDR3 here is CASSMRDQPQHF. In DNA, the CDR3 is TGTGCCAGTAGTATGCGGGATCAGCCCCAGCATTTT.

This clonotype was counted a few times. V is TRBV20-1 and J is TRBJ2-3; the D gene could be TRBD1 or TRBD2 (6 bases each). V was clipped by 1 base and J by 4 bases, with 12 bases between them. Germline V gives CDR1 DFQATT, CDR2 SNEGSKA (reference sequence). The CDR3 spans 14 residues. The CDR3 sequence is CSARGGALPDTQYF. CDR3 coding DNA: TGCAGTGCTAGAGGGGGGGCCCTTCCAGATACGCAGTATTTT.

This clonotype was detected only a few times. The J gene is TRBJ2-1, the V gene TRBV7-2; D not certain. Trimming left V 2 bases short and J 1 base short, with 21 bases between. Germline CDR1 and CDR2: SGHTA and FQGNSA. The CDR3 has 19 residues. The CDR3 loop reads CASSLRGLFGLGSYNEQFF. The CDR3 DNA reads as TGTGCCAGCAGCTTAAGAGGTCTTTTCGGTCTTGGTTCCTACAATGAGCAGTTCTTC.